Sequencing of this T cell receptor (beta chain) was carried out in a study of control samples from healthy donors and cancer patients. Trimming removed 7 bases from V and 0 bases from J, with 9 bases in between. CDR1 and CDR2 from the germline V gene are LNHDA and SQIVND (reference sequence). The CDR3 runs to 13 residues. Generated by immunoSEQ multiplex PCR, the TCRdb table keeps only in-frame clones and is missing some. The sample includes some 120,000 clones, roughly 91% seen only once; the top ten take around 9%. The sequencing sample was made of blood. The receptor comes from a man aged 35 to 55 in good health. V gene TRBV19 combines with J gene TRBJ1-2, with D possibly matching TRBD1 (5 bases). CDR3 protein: CASTRQPNYGYTF. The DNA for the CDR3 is TGTGCCAGTACCCGACAGCCTAACTATGGCTACACCTTC.